This passage covers 13 T cell receptor beta chains from one sample sequenced in a study of graft-versus-host responses after intestinal transplantation. Method: immunoSEQ multiplex PCR; TCRdb's copy keeps in-frame clones and lacks some. The sample includes 6,000 to 8,500 clones, under 40% of them seen just once. Sequencing used alloreactive CD4+ T cells from a mixed lymphocyte reaction culture, obtained before transplantation. Subset indicated: CFSE-low proliferating T cells sorted from roughly 6-day pre-transplant mixed lymphocyte reaction (GvH or HvG direction). These receptors were collected from a human patient who was an organ donor for intestinal transplantation.

This clone was counted a few times. This chain uses TRBV6-1 with TRBJ2-7, with 14 bases identical to TRBD2. Trimming cost V 5 bases and J 4 bases; bases outside gene matches: 1. Germline-derived CDR1 and CDR2 are MNHNS and SASEGT. There are 14 residues in the CDR3. The CDR3 spells CASSRTSGGYEQYF. The CDR3 DNA sequence: TGTGCCAGCAGTCGGACTAGCGGGGGGTACGAGCAGTACTTC.

The chain links TRBV6-5 to TRBJ1-6; the D gene is possibly TRBD1 (5 bases). Germline CDR1 is MNHEY and CDR2 is SVGAGI. Trimming left V 5 bases short and J 10 bases short, with 15 bases between. This CDR3 spans 14 amino acids. The CDR3 DNA is TGTGCCAGCAGTGACCCCTACCGGGGGTCACCCCTCCACTTT. This translates into CASSDPYRGSPLHF.

This clone was recorded a few times. This sequence joins TRBV7-3 and TRBJ1-1; 7 positions agree with TRBD1. V shed 2 bases, J shed 1 base, and the junction held 7 bases outside the gene matches. Germline values: CDR1 SGHTA, CDR2 FQGTGA. The CDR3 spans 16 residues. The DNA for the CDR3 is TGTGCCAGCAGCTTAGGGCCCCGGACAGGGAACACTGAAGCTTTCTTT. Protein: CASSLGPRTGNTEAFF.

V usage is TRBV6-5 and J usage is TRBJ2-3, with 10 bases matching TRBD2. The CDR3 extends over 13 amino acids. The V gene's germline CDR1 is MNHEY and CDR2 SVGAGI. Losses at the gene ends were 7 bases for V and 4 bases for J; bases not matched to a gene: 2. CDR3 DNA: TGTGCCAGCAACCTAGCGGGGGCAGATACGCAGTATTTT. Protein product: CASNLAGADTQYF.

This clone has just a few counts. The chain couples TRBV5-6 to TRBJ1-4, with 7 bases aligning to TRBD1. CDR3 length equals 15 residues. Germline V gene sequence: CDR1 SGHDT, CDR2 YYEEEE. J lost 4 bases, V lost 0 bases, and 3 bases had no gene match. CDR3 sequence reads: CASSLETGINEKLFF. As DNA, the CDR3 is TGTGCCAGCAGCTTGGAGACAGGGATTAATGAAAAACTGTTTTTT.

This clone is termed medium-sized (0.01 to 0.1%). The V and J genes are TRBV7-6 and TRBJ2-7; 7 nucleotides align to TRBD1. Germline V gene data show CDR1 as SGHVS and CDR2 as FNYEAQ. V shed 5 bases, J shed 3 bases, and the junction held 7 bases outside the gene matches. The CDR3 is 14 residues long. CDR3 in amino acids: CASSARDSYYEQYF. The CDR3 region has the DNA TGTGCCAGCAGCGCGAGGGACAGCTACTACGAGCAGTACTTC.

This chain connects TRBV7-9 to TRBJ2-3; unclear D gene. The germline CDR1 and CDR2 sequences are SEHNR and FQNEAQ (reference sequence). The V and J ends lost 5 bases and 5 bases respectively, with 2 bases between them. The CDR3 covers 10 residues. The CDR3 sequence: CASSLDTQYF. CDR3 sequence (DNA): TGTGCCAGCAGCCTAGATACGCAGTATTTT.

This clone is medium-sized. The chain joins TRBV7-8 to TRBJ1-2; 8 bases agree with TRBD1. The CDR3 length is 13 residues. The junction had 4 bases not matched to a gene; V was cut back by 4 bases and J by 6 bases. Looked up from germline, CDR1 is SGHVS and CDR2 is FQNEAQ. The chain's CDR3 is CASSWTGRHGYTF. The CDR3 region has the DNA TGTGCCAGCAGCTGGACAGGGCGGCATGGCTACACCTTC.

This clone has only a few counts. The chain is built from TRBV5-6 and TRBJ1-2, with D unclear. The CDR3 length is 18 residues. V was trimmed by 4 bases and J by 6 bases, leaving 28 bases between them. Germline V gene lookup returns CDR1 SGHDT and CDR2 YYEEEE. CDR3 sequence (DNA): TGTGCCAGCAGCCCGGAGGAGGCGGGCCAGCGCCATAAAGATGGCTACACCTTC. Its translation is CASSPEEAGQRHKDGYTF.

This clone was seen a single time. The chain links TRBV9 to TRBJ2-2; 8 bases are a match to TRBD2. The CDR3 length is 17 residues. V shed 3 bases, J shed 5 bases, and the junction held 12 bases outside the gene matches. Germline V lookup: CDR1 SGDLS, CDR2 YYNGEE. The CDR3: CASSGPSTSGPTGELFF. The DNA of the CDR3 is TGTGCCAGCAGCGGACCGTCAACTAGCGGCCCGACCGGGGAGCTGTTTTTT. The variable domain in full, completed from reference TRBV9 and TRBJ2-2, reads DSGVTQTPKHLITATGQRVTLRCSPRSGDLSVYWYQQSLDQGLQFLIQYYNGEERAKGNILERFSAQQFPDLHSELNLSSLELGDSALYFCASSGPSTSGPTGELFFGEGSRLTVL.

This clone was recorded once. The chain couples TRBV6-6 to TRBJ2-7; 9 bases fit TRBD1. Germline V lookup: CDR1 MNHNY, CDR2 SVGAGI (reference sequence). V dropped 7 bases and J dropped 2; count of bases not matched to a gene: 6. This CDR3 contains 14 residues. Written as DNA, the CDR3 is TGTGCCAGCACCAAGGGACAGGGAACCTACGAGCAGTACTTC. Amino acids: CASTKGQGTYEQYF.

The chain links TRBV19 to TRBJ2-1, with TRBD1 matching 9 bases. Germline CDR1 and CDR2: LNHDA and SQIVND (reference sequence). J lost 4 bases, V lost 3 bases, and 10 bases had no gene match. The CDR3 consists of 17 residues. The chain's CDR3 is CASSIPPRQGGYNEQFF. The CDR3 nucleotides are TGTGCCAGTAGTATCCCACCCCGACAGGGGGGGTACAATGAGCAGTTCTTC.

The V call is TRBV7-3, the J call TRBJ1-1; 9 bases match TRBD1. Germline loops: CDR1 SGHTA, CDR2 FQGTGA. V shed 5 bases and J 4 bases; nucleotides not matched to a gene: 11. The CDR3 contains 16 residues. The CDR3 region is CASSPTDRGYGTEAFF. Written as DNA, the CDR3 is TGTGCCAGCAGCCCGACGGACAGGGGTTACGGCACTGAAGCTTTCTTT.